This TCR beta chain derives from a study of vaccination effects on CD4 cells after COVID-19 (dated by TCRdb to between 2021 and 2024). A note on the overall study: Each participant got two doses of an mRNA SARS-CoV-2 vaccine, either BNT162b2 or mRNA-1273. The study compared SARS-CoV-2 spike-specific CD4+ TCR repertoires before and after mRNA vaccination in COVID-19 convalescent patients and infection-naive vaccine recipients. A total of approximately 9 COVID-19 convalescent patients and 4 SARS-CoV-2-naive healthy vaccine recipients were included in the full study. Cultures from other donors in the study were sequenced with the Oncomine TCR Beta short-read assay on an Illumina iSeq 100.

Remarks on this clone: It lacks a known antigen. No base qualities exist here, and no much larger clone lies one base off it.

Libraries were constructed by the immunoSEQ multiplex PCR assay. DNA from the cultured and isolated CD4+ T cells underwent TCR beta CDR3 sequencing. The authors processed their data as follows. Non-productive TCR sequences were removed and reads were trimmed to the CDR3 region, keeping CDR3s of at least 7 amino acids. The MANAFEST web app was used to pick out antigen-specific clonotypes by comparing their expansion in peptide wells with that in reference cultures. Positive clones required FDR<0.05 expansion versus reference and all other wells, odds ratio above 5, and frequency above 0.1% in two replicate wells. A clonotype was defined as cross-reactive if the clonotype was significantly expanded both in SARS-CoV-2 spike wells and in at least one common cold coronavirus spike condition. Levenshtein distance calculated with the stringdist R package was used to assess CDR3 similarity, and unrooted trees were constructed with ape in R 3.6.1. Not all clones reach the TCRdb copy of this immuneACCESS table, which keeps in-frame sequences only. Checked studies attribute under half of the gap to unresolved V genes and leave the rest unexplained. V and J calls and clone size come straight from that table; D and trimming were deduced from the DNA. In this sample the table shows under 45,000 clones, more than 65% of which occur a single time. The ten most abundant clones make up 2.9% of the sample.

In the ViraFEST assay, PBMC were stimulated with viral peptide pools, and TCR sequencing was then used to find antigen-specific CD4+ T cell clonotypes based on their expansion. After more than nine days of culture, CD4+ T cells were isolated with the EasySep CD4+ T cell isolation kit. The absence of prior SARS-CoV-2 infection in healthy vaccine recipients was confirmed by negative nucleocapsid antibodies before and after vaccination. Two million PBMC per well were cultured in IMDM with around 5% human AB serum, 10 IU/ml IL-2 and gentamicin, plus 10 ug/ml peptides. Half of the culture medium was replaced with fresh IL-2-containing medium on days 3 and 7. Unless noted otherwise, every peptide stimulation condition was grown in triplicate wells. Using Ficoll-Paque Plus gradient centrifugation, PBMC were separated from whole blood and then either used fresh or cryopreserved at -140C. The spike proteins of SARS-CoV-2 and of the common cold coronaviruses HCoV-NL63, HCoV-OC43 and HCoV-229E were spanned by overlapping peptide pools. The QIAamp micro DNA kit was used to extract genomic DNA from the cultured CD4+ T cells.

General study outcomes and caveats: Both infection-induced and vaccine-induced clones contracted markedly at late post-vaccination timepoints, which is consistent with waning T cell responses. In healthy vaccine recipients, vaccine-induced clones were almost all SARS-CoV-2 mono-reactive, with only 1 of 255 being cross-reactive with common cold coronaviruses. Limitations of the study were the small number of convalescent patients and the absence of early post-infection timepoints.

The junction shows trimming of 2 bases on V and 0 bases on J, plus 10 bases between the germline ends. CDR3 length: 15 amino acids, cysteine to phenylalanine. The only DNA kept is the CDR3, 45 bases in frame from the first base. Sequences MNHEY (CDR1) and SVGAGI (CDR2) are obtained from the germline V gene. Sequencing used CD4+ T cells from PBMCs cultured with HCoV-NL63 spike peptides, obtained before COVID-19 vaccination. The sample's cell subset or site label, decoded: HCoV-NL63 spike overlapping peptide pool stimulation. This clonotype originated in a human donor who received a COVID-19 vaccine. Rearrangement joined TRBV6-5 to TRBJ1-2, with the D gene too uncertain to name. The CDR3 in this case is CASSYTGTANYGYTF. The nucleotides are TGTGCCAGCAGTTACACGGGAACCGCTAACTATGGCTACACCTTC.